This record concerns one T cell receptor (beta chain) sequence. This record comes from a study of blood T cell repertoires in COVID-19. Study information: PBMCs, B-cell-depleted T cells, or T cells provided the cDNA or gDNA that made up the material.

Clones were sequenced by immunoSEQ multiplex PCR, and TCRdb holds only the in-frame ones, with some missing. The sample records roughly 230,000 clones, roughly 90% being singletons. Enrolled through a virtual design, the participants were between 18 and 89 years of age and came from about two dozen US areas. The CDR3 loop spans 16 amino acids. Germline CDR1 KGHDR, CDR2 SFDVKD. V lost 4 bases to trimming and J lost 3 bases; unmatched junction nucleotides: 7. This rearrangement joins TRBV24-1 to TRBJ2-1; the match to TRBD2 covers 8 bases. Material for sequencing was PBMCs or T cells enriched from blood (not recorded which). The clonotype was recovered from a woman aged 30 to 39 with acute COVID-19. CDR3 sequence: CATSEGSGAYYNEQFF. Written as DNA, the CDR3 is TGTGCCACCAGTGAGGGTAGCGGGGCCTACTACAATGAGCAGTTCTTC.